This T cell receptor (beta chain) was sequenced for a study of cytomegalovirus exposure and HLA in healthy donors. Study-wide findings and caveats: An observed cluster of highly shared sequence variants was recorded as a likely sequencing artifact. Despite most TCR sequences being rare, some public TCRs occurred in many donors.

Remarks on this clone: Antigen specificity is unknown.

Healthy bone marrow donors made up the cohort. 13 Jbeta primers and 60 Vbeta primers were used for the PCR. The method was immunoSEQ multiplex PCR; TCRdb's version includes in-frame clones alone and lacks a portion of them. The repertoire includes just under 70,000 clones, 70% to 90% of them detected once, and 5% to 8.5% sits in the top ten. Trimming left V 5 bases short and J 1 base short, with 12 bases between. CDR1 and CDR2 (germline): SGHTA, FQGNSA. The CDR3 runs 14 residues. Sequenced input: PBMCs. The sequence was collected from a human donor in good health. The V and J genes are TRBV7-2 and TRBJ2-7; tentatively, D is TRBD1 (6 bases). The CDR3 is CASSRTGKSYEQYF. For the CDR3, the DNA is TGTGCCAGCAGCAGAACAGGGAAATCCTACGAGCAGTACTTC.